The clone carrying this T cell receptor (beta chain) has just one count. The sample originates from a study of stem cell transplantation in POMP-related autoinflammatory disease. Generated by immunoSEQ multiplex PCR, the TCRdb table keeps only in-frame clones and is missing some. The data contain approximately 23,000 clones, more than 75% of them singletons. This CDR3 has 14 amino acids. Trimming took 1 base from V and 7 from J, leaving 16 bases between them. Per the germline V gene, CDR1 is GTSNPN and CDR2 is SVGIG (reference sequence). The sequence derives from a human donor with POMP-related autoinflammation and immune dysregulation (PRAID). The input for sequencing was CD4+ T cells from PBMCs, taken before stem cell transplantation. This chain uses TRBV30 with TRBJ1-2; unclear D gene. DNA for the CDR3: TGTGCCTGGAGTGAAGGGTTGTTTCGCGGTGGCTACACCTTC. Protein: CAWSEGLFRGGYTF.